The sample holds a few counts of the clone carrying this T cell receptor beta chain. As yet, its antigen is unknown. This sample was taken from a study of T cells after yellow fever vaccination. Broader study findings: Peaking faster, on day 5 versus 15, the secondary response was nonetheless weaker.

V shed 2 bases, J shed 3 bases, and the junction held 4 bases outside the gene matches. The CDR3 spans 16 residues. Germline loops: CDR1 MNHEY, CDR2 SVGAGI. TCRdb called the 5' RACE reads again in MiXCR, with one record for every CDR3 protein. The sample records about 510,000 distinct CDR3 sequences, roughly 22% being singletons. The origin of this receptor is a man aged 18 to 30 who received the YFV17D yellow fever vaccine. This rearrangement joins TRBV6-5 to TRBJ2-5; the match to TRBD2 covers 12 bases. Source: PBMCs, taken approximately 20 days after the first yellow fever vaccination. As DNA, the CDR3 is TGTGCCAGCAGTTACGCCCGACTAGCGGGGGAAGAGACCCAGTACTTC. Protein: CASSYARLAGEETQYF.